Included here is one T cell receptor (beta chain) sequence, with context. The germline gives CDR1 LGHDT, CDR2 YNNKEL (reference sequence). The ends were cut back, 1 base at V and 0 bases at J, with 19 bases in the middle. CDR3 length equals 18 residues. These data are taken from a study of blood T cell repertoires in COVID-19. Study at large: Material from acute and convalescent COVID-19 was sourced from the United States, Italy and Spain.

In the authors' methods: Amplification of reference gene primers provided the estimated nucleated cell counts. The data were produced by immunoSEQ multiplex PCR, yet TCRdb's version contains in-frame clones alone and is incomplete. The V and J calls and clone size are taken from that table; D and trimming were inferred from the DNA. The data show 350,000 or so clones, about 86% seen once. Participants, roughly 18 to 90 years old, spanned under 30 US areas. Membership in each cohort depended on participant-reported clinical history. The chain employs TRBV3-1 (or the pseudogene TRBV3-2) and TRBJ2-7; tentatively, D is TRBD2 (7 bases). This sequence originates from a middle-aged woman with acute COVID-19. Sequenced sample: PBMCs or T cells enriched from blood (not recorded which). The CDR3 spells CASSQVSGGLTSSYEQYF. In DNA, the CDR3 is TGTGCCAGCAGCCAAGTATCCGGGGGGCTCACTAGCTCCTACGAGCAGTACTTC.